Listed below are T cell receptor beta chains from one sample, sequenced in a study of blood T cell repertoires in COVID-19. Clones were sequenced by immunoSEQ multiplex PCR, and TCRdb holds only the in-frame ones, with some missing. The data show some 290,000 clones, with 90% seen just once and around 0.97% held by the top ten. Sequencing used peripheral blood. The receptors originated from a woman between 35 and 50 years old with COVID-19, enrolled during active disease. Both conserved end residues are part of each CDR3. A D gene is named only where the DNA matches it firmly. Clone size is not always given. Where it is, it says once, few, many or a class for expanded clones.

D gene | J gene | V gene | clone size | CDR3 DNA | CDR3 protein
TRBD1 | TRBJ2-7 | TRBV5-1 | . | TGCGCCAGCAGCTTGGTGGGCAGGGGGTTCAACGAGCAGTACTTC | CASSLVGRGFNEQYF
. | TRBJ1-2 | TRBV19 | . | TGTGCCAGCGGAGGGGTCTTTAACTATGGCTACACCTTC | CASGGVFNYGYTF
. | TRBJ1-1 | TRBV21-1 | once | TGTGCCAGCAGCCCGCGGGGGGTAAGGACTGAAGCTTTCTTT | CASSPRGVRTEAFF
TRBD1 | TRBJ1-2 | TRBV4-2 | . | TGTGCCAGCAGCCCACGGGACAGCCTCTATGGCTACACCTTC | CASSPRDSLYGYTF
. | TRBJ2-2 | TRBV7-3 | . | TGTGCCAGCAGCTTAAAACTGGGGGGTACCACCGGGGAGCTGTTTTTT | CASSLKLGGTTGELFF
. | TRBJ1-5 | TRBV14 | . | TGTGCCAGCAGCCAACACAATCAGCCCCAGCATTTT | CASSQHNQPQHF
. | TRBJ1-6 | TRBV7-3 | . | TGTGCCAGCAGCTTAAGTCCTCCGGTCGGTTCACCCCTCCACTTT | CASSLSPPVGSPLHF
TRBD2 | TRBJ2-7 | TRBV5-8 | . | TGTGCCAGCAGCTTGGCCCTAGCGGGAGGCGAGCAGTACTTC | CASSLALAGGEQYF
TRBD2 | TRBJ2-7 | TRBV6-6 | . | TGTGCCAGCTTACCTAGCGGGAGCTACGAGCAGTACTTC | CASLPSGSYEQYF
. | TRBJ2-2 | TRBV4-3 | . | TGCCCCCCCCGCCGGAGGGGGGGGCCACGCACGAACACCGGGGAGCTGTTTTTT | CPPRRRGGPRTNTGELFF
TRBD1 | TRBJ1-4 | TRBV4-3 | . | TGCGCCAGCAGCCAAGACACTGGACAGGCGGTCGTGGGGGAAAAACTGTTTTTT | CASSQDTGQAVVGEKLFF
TRBD1 | TRBJ2-7 | TRBV7-9 | . | TGTGCCAGCAGCTCCCCAGGGACAGGATCCCTCGAGCAGTACTTC | CASSSPGTGSLEQYF
TRBD2 | TRBJ2-1 | TRBV9 | once | TGTGCCAGCAGCCCACGGACTAGCGGGGGCCTATACAATGAGCAGTTCTTC | CASSPRTSGGLYNEQFF
. | TRBJ1-5 | TRBV6-2/TRBV6-3 | few | TGTGCCAGCAGTCCACAGCACAATCAGCCCCAGCATTTT | CASSPQHNQPQHF
. | TRBJ1-6 | TRBV6-1 | few | TGTGCCAGCATGGAAGCTGCTGGGCCCTATAATTCACCCCTCCACTTT | CASMEAAGPYNSPLHF
TRBD2 | TRBJ2-7 | TRBV7-3 | . | TGTGCCAGCAGCCTTACAGCGGGATCCACCTACGAGCAGTACTTC | CASSLTAGSTYEQYF
TRBD1 | TRBJ1-2 | TRBV18 | . | TGTGCCAGCTCACCGTGGGACAGGGAGGATGGCTACACCTTC | CASSPWDREDGYTF
. | TRBJ2-5 | TRBV28 | . | TGTGCCAGCAGTTATCCGGACAGACAAGAGACCCAGTACTTC | CASSYPDRQETQYF
TRBD1 | TRBJ1-1 | TRBV2 | once | TGTGCCAGCAGCAAGGGGGGACAGTCCGGCACTGAAGCTTTCTTT | CASSKGGQSGTEAFF
TRBD1 | TRBJ2-7 | TRBV3-1/TRBV3-2 | . | TGTGCCAGCAGCCAGAGGAGGACAGGGAGCTCCTACGAGCAGTACTTC | CASSQRRTGSSYEQYF
. | TRBJ1-2 | TRBV5-1 | once | TGCGCCAGCAGCTCTTACAGGGAGGGCGACTATGGCTACACCTTC | CASSSYREGDYGYTF
TRBD1 | TRBJ1-6 | TRBV28 | . | TGTGCCAGCAGTTTGACAGGGGGCATTTCACCCCTCCACTTT | CASSLTGGISPLHF
TRBD1 | TRBJ1-5 | TRBV19 | . | TGTGCCAGCAGGGGACAGGGGGCTTATCAGCCCCAGCATTTT | CASRGQGAYQPQHF
TRBD1 | TRBJ1-6 | TRBV28 | . | TGTGCCAGCAGTTTTGAGGGGGCAGGGAATTCACCCCTCCACTTT | CASSFEGAGNSPLHF
. | TRBJ2-7 | TRBV6-2/TRBV6-3 | . | TGTGCCAGCAGTTTAGCGCAGGGGATCTCCTACGAGCAGTACTTC | CASSLAQGISYEQYF
. | TRBJ1-6 | TRBV19 | . | TGTGCCAGTAGTATGGCGGAAGGACAGTATAATTCACCCCTCCACTTT | CASSMAEGQYNSPLHF
TRBD1 | TRBJ2-5 | TRBV24-1 | . | TGTGCCACCAGTGACCCGGGACAGGGAAGCCAAGAGACCCAGTACTTC | CATSDPGQGSQETQYF
TRBD1 | TRBJ2-1 | TRBV24-1 | once | TGTGCCACGGCAGGGGGTGCCTACAATGAGCAGTTCTTC | CATAGGAYNEQFF
. | TRBJ1-5 | TRBV29-1 | . | TGCAGCGTTGGACAGGAGCATAGCAATCAGCCCCAGCATTTT | CSVGQEHSNQPQHF
TRBD2 | TRBJ2-5 | TRBV11-3 | . | TGTGCCAGCAGCTTAGGGACTAGCGGTCAAGAGACCCAGTACTTC | CASSLGTSGQETQYF
. | TRBJ1-2 | TRBV28 | . | TGTGCGGCGGAGGGAGCTAACTATGGCTACACCTTC | CAAEGANYGYTF
TRBD1 | TRBJ1-1 | TRBV28 | . | TGTGCCAGCAGTTTATTCGGACAGGGGGCGAACACTGAAGCTTTCTTT | CASSLFGQGANTEAFF
TRBD1 | TRBJ2-7 | TRBV27 | . | TGTGCCAGCAGTTTTGACAGGGGGCCTTACGAGCAGTACTTC | CASSFDRGPYEQYF
. | TRBJ1-2 | TRBV28 | . | TGTGCCAGCGCTCTGGGAGGGCTCAATGGCTACACCTTC | CASALGGLNGYTF
TRBD2 | TRBJ2-1 | TRBV27 | . | TGTGCCAGCAGTAGCCGACTAGCGGGTGTGGTGTTCTTC | CASSSRLAGVVFF
TRBD1 | TRBJ1-1 | TRBV19 | . | TGTGCCAGTAGAGAGACAGGGGGGCACACTGAAGCTTTCTTT | CASRETGGHTEAFF
. | TRBJ2-1 | TRBV4-1 | . | TGCGCCAGCAGCCAGGGAACTCGGACTGACTCCTACAATGAGCAGTTCTTC | CASSQGTRTDSYNEQFF
TRBD1 | TRBJ1-2 | TRBV6-2/TRBV6-3 | medium-sized | TGTGCCAGCAGCCTTTCCCTGGACAGGGGCAACTATGGCTACACCTTC | CASSLSLDRGNYGYTF
. | TRBJ2-1 | TRBV7-3 | . | TGTGCCAGCAGCTTAACGCCGGGGTACTACAATGAGCAGTTCTTC | CASSLTPGYYNEQFF
. | TRBJ2-1 | TRBV4-3 | once | TGCGCCAGCAGCCAAGAAGGGGGAACGGCCTACAATGAGCAGTTCTTC | CASSQEGGTAYNEQFF
. | TRBJ2-1 | TRBV15 | . | TGTGCCACCAGCCCGCTGGGGGCCTTATACAATGAGCAGTTCTTC | CATSPLGALYNEQFF
. | TRBJ1-2 | TRBV21-1 | once | TGTGCCAGCAGCAAGTTTGATCTACAGGGCTTTCGTCAAAACTATGGCTACACCTTC | CASSKFDLQGFRQNYGYTF
. | TRBJ1-1 | TRBV10-3 | . | TGTGCCATCAGTGAGTCCAGGGCCACTGAAGCTTTCTTT | CAISESRATEAFF
TRBD1 | TRBJ2-3 | TRBV5-1 | . | TGCGCCAGCAGCGCCCACAGGGGGCGAGGGGATACGCAGTATTTT | CASSAHRGRGDTQYF
. | TRBJ2-1 | TRBV5-5 | once | TGTGCCAGCAGCCCCTGGGACACTGCCAACAGTGAGCAGTTCTTC | CASSPWDTANSEQFF
. | TRBJ1-1 | TRBV28 | . | TGTGCCAGCAGTAGTTGGCAGACTGAAGCTTTCTTT | CASSSWQTEAFF
. | TRBJ2-7 | TRBV25-1 | . | TGTGCCAGCGTATACGGGCAGTACTTC | CASVYGQYF
TRBD1 | TRBJ1-3 | TRBV7-9 | . | TGTGCCAGCAGCTCCCGGGACAGGGGAGGACCCACCATATATTTT | CASSSRDRGGPTIYF
. | TRBJ1-5 | TRBV4-3 | . | TGCGCCAGCAGCCAAGCTCTGAGCAATCAGCCCCAGCATTTT | CASSQALSNQPQHF
TRBD1 | TRBJ1-6 | TRBV6-5 | . | TGTGCCAGCAGTTACATTGGGACAGATAATTCACCCCTCCACTTT | CASSYIGTDNSPLHF
. | TRBJ1-1 | TRBV10-2 | . | TGCGCCAGCAGTGAATCCGGACAGTGGAACACTGAAGCTTTCTTT | CASSESGQWNTEAFF
. | TRBJ1-1 | TRBV5-1 | . | TGCGCCAGCAGCTTGGTGGGCTTCGAGTCCTACACTGAAGCTTTCTTT | CASSLVGFESYTEAFF
. | TRBJ2-3 | TRBV11-1 | . | TGTGCCAGCAGCCTCAATACGGGGGACGTCGATACGCAGTATTTT | CASSLNTGDVDTQYF
. | TRBJ2-1 | TRBV28 | . | TGTGCCAGCAGTATCAGCGATACTGAGCAGTTCTTC | CASSISDTEQFF
TRBD1 | TRBJ2-7 | TRBV7-9 | . | TGTGCCAGCAGCCGGGACAGGGGACACTACGAGCAGTACTTC | CASSRDRGHYEQYF
TRBD1 | TRBJ1-1 | TRBV24-1 | . | TGTGCCACCAGTGATTCCCGACAGGGGAACACTGAAGCTTTCTTT | CATSDSRQGNTEAFF
TRBD1 | TRBJ2-7 | TRBV30 | . | TGTGCCTGGAGTGTACGGGGACAGTACTACGAGCAGTACTTC | CAWSVRGQYYEQYF